This T cell receptor beta chain was identified during a study of blood T cell repertoires in COVID-19. Overall study: Nucleic acid was either cDNA or gDNA, and it came from T cells, B-cell-depleted T cells, or PBMCs.

This CDR3 comprises 12 residues. In germline, CDR1 is MGHRA, CDR2 YSYEKL. Trimming at V came to 4 bases and at J to 6 bases, leaving 2 bases not matched to a gene. The assay was immunoSEQ multiplex PCR, and TCRdb's table has in-frame clones only and misses some. The sample includes around 200,000 clones, roughly 86% of them seen just once. The V gene is TRBV4-1, the J gene TRBJ1-2; 7 bases line up with TRBD1. Sequencing used peripheral blood. This clonotype was sampled from a man younger than 30 with active or convalescent COVID-19. CDR3 residues: CASSPGGDGYTF. Here the CDR3 DNA reads TGCGCCAGCAGCCCAGGGGGTGATGGCTACACCTTC.